This TCR beta chain was captured in a study of OX40 agonist ivuxolimab in advanced cancers. Study overall: It was ivuxolimab, an agonistic anti-OX40 (CD134) antibody, that patients were treated with. General study results and limits: Blood T cells, both CD4+ and CD8+, expanded clonally by week 6 at 0.1 to 3.0 mg/kg. The study found that CD8+ T cells averaged more expanded clones than CD4+.

A remark on this clone: As yet, its antigen is unknown.

Repertoires were generated with immunoSEQ multiplex PCR, while TCRdb's copy carries only in-frame clones and drops some. The sample has around 51,000 clones, almost 90% seen once. This sample comprised CD4+ or CD8+ T cells sorted from blood, obtained in a trial of the OX40 agonist ivuxolimab. This TCR was recovered from an adult with an advanced solid tumor such as melanoma, head and neck, liver or kidney cancer.

The CDR3 here is CASSYSSPSSGNTIYF. The CDR3 DNA follows: TGTGCCAGCAGTTACTCGAGCCCGAGCTCTGGAAACACCATATATTTT. The chain is built from TRBV6-5 and TRBJ1-3; D uncertain. This CDR3 has 16 residues. The germline V gene encodes CDR1 MNHEY and CDR2 SVGAGI. Trimming stripped 0 bases from V and 0 bases from J, with 9 bases between.